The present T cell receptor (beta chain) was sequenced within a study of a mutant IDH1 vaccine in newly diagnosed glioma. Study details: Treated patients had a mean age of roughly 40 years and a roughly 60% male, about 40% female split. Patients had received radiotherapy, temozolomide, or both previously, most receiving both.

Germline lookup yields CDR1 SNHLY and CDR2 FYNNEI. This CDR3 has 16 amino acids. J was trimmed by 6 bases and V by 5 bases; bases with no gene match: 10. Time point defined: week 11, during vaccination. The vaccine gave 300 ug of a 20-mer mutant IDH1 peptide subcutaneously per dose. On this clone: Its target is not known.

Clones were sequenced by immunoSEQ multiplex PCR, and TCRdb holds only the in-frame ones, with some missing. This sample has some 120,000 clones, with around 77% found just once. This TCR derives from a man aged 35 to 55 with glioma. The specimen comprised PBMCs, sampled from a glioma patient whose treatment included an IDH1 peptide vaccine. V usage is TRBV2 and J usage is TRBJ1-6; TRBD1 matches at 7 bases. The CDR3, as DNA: TGTGCCAGCAGTAACAGACAGGGTTCGGCTAATTCACCCCTCCACTTT. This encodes CASSNRQGSANSPLHF. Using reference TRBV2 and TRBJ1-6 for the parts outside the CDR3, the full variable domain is EPEVTQTPSHQVTQMGQEVILRCVPISNHLYFYWYRQILGQKVEFLVSFYNNEISEKSEIFDDQFSVERPDGSNFTLKIRSTKLEDSAMYFCASSNRQGSANSPLHFGNGTRLTVT.